The rows below give T cell receptor beta chains drawn from one sample of a study of T cells after yellow fever vaccination. TCRdb used MiXCR to reprocess the 5' RACE reads, holding one entry per CDR3 protein. The sample has 300,000 or so distinct CDR3 sequences; roughly 4.3% are singletons. The specimen comprised PBMCs, sampled 5 days after the yellow fever booster vaccination. The source is a man between 18 and 29 years old who received the YFV17D yellow fever vaccine. The CDR3 runs from the conserved cysteine through the conserved F or W. A D gene is named only where the DNA matches it firmly. Not all rows give a size; the values are once, few, many and, for expanded clones, a class.

j_call: TRBJ2-2; d_call: .; clone_size: few; v_call: TRBV6-6; cdr3_aa: CASSYALNAGELFF; cdr3_nt: TGTGCCAGCAGTTATGCACTAAACGCCGGGGAGCTGTTTTTT
j_call: TRBJ1-4; d_call: TRBD1; clone_size: few; v_call: TRBV25-1; cdr3_aa: CASRDTGTGVKLFF; cdr3_nt: TGTGCCAGCAGGGATACCGGGACAGGGGTGAAACTGTTTTTT
j_call: TRBJ2-3; d_call: .; clone_size: few; v_call: TRBV27; cdr3_aa: CASSPNVITSTDTQYF; cdr3_nt: TGTGCCAGCAGTCCCAACGTGATTACTAGCACAGATACGCAGTATTTT
j_call: TRBJ2-5; d_call: .; clone_size: many; v_call: TRBV4-2; cdr3_aa: CASSQAGAFGETQYF; cdr3_nt: TGTGCCAGCAGCCAAGCGGGGGCGTTCGGGGAGACCCAGTACTTC
j_call: TRBJ1-2; d_call: TRBD1; clone_size: many; v_call: TRBV27; cdr3_aa: CASSKDRDGYGYTF; cdr3_nt: TGTGCCAGCAGTAAGGACAGGGACGGCTATGGCTACACCTTC
j_call: TRBJ1-2; d_call: .; clone_size: .; v_call: TRBV9; cdr3_aa: CASSSGGEWGYGYTF; cdr3_nt: TGTGCCAGCAGCTCCGGGGGCGAATGGGGCTATGGCTACACCTTC
j_call: TRBJ2-7; d_call: .; clone_size: .; v_call: TRBV7-2; cdr3_aa: CASSFVSRGIYEQYF; cdr3_nt: TGTGCCAGCAGCTTCGTCTCCAGGGGTATCTACGAGCAGTACTTC
j_call: TRBJ2-5; d_call: TRBD2; clone_size: few; v_call: TRBV4-2; cdr3_aa: CASSQDPTLAGFQETQYF; cdr3_nt: TGTGCCAGCAGCCAAGATCCAACACTAGCGGGGTTTCAAGAGACCCAGTACTTC
j_call: TRBJ2-5; d_call: .; clone_size: .; v_call: TRBV7-9; cdr3_aa: CASSRGFQETQYF; cdr3_nt: TGTGCCAGCAGCCGCGGATTTCAAGAGACCCAGTACTTC
j_call: TRBJ1-1; d_call: .; clone_size: many; v_call: TRBV29-1; cdr3_aa: CMVTNTEAFF; cdr3_nt: TGCATGGTTACGAACACTGAAGCTTTCTTT
j_call: TRBJ2-7; d_call: TRBD1; clone_size: many; v_call: TRBV18; cdr3_aa: CASSRARLGGPYEQYF; cdr3_nt: TGTGCCAGCTCACGGGCCCGGCTAGGGGGCCCCTACGAGCAGTACTTC